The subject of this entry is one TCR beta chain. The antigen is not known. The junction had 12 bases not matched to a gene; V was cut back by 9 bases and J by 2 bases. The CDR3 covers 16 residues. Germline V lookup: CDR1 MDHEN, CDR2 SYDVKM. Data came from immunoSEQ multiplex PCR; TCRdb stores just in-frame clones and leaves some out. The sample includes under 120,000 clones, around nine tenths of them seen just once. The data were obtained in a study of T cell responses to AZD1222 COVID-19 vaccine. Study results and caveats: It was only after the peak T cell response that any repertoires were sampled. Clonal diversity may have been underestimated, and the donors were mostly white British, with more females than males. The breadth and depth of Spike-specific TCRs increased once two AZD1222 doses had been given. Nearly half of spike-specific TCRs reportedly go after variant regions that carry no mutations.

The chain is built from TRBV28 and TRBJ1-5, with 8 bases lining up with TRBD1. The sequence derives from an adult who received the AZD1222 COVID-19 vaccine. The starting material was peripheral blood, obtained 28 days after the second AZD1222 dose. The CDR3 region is CASREQGDFGNQPQHF. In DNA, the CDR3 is TGTGCCAGTCGTGAACAGGGGGATTTCGGCAATCAGCCCCAGCATTTT.